This T cell receptor beta chain was profiled in a study of persistence of HIV-infected CD4 T cells. Study at large: Blood samples, up to roughly 180 mL, came from multiple time points, except two leukapheresis donors sampled once.

On this clone: Its antigen remains unidentified.

V was shortened by 2 bases and J by 5 bases, with 10 bases between the two germline ends. Germline CDR1 is MNHEY and CDR2 is SMNVEV (reference sequence). The CDR3 loop spans 14 amino acids. The immunoSEQ assay was version 4, run in survey mode. Sequencing was performed with immunoSEQ multiplex PCR; in TCRdb, only in-frame clones are kept and a portion is missing. This sample yields tens of thousands of clones, of which around 89% are seen a single time; 0.4% to 0.5% belongs to the top ten. This nonspecific control used anti-CD3/anti-CD28 bead stimulation of CD4+ T cells. Sorting selected CD4+ T cells upregulating both CD40 ligand and CD69. Study outcomes and limitations: Degenerate expanded CDR3beta sequences were enriched among CMV- and Gag-responding cells.

The rearrangement links TRBV27 to TRBJ1-5; a weak D match, TRBD1 (6 bases). This TCR was sampled from an adult woman with HIV who was CMV-seropositive. Sequences were derived from CD4+ T cells sorted from PBMCs after 18-hour stimulation, sampled from a patient who received antiretroviral therapy. The CDR3 here is CASSLVQGHQPQHF. CDR3 in DNA: TGTGCCAGCAGTTTAGTTCAGGGGCATCAGCCCCAGCATTTT.